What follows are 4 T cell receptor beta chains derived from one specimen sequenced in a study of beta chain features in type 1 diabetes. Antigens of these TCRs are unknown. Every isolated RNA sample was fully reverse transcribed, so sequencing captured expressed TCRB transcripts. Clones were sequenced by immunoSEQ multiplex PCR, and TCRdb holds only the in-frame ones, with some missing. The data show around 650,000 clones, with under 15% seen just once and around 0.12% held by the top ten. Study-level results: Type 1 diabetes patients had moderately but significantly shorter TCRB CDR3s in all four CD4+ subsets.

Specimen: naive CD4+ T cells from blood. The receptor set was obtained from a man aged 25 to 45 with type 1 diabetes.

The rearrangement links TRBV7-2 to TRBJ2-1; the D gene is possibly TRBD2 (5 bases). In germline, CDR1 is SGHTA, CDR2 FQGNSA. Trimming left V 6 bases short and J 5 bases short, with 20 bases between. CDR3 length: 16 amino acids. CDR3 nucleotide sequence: TGTGCCAGCAGTATCGATGGACTCCCTAACCACAATGAGCAGTTCTTC. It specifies CASSIDGLPNHNEQFF.

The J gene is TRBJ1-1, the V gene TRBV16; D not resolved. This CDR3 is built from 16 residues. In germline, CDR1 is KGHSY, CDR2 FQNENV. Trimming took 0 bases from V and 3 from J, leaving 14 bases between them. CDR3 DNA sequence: TGTGCCAGCAGCCAATCCAGGCAGGAAGGGTACACTGAAGCTTTCTTT. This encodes CASSQSRQEGYTEAFF.

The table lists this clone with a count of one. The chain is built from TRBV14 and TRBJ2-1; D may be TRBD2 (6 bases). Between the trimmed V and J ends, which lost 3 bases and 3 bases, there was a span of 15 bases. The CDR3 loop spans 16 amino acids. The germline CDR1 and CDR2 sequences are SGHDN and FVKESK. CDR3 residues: CASSQAGTVIYNEQFF. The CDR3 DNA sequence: TGTGCCAGCAGCCAGGCGGGAACAGTCATCTACAATGAGCAGTTCTTC.

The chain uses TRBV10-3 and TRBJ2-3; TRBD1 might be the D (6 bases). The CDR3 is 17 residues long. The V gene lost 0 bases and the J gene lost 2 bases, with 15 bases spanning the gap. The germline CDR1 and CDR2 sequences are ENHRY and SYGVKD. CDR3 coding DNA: TGTGCCATCAGTGAGTCTGTAGGACAGAAGTCCACAGATACGCAGTATTTT. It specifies CAISESVGQKSTDTQYF.